The clone carrying this T cell receptor (beta chain) was recorded many times. Between the trimmed V and J ends, which lost 3 bases and 0 bases, there was a span of 9 bases. CDR3 size: 14 residues. Molecular barcoding with unique molecular identifiers was used for the TCRbeta library. One entry per CDR3 protein results from TCRdb running MiXCR on the PCR reads. This repertoire shows 250,000 to 350,000 distinct CDR3 sequences, 9.9% found once; its top ten account for about a tenth. The record originates from a study of T-cell reconstitution after alpha-beta-depleted transplantation in children. The specimen comprised PBMCs from the stem cell graft donor, sampled from the stem cell graft. The TCR was taken from a human donor who donated a stem cell graft to a child with SCID. J is TRBJ2-7 and V is TRBV12-3 or TRBV12-4; perhaps D is TRBD1 or TRBD2 (5 bases each). The CDR3 loop is CASSLRGTSYEQYF. The CDR3 DNA follows: TGTGCCAGCAGTTTGAGAGGGACCTCCTACGAGCAGTACTTC.